The 15 T cell receptor beta chains in this list originate from one sample, sequenced in a study of Graves' ophthalmopathy and Graves' hyperthyroidism. RNA transcripts yielded amplified TCR beta CDR3 regions. The workflow started with a first-round RT-PCR run with HTBI primers and then moved on to a second-round multiplex PCR. From the multiplex PCR reads, TCRdb called clonotypes with MiXCR, one entry per CDR3 protein. The sample carries around 590,000 distinct CDR3 sequences, 35% to 40% recorded once. Sample: peripheral blood or thyroid tissue (not recorded which). These receptors came from an adult man with Graves' hyperthyroidism.

The genes are TRBV20-1 and TRBJ2-7, with 11 positions matching TRBD2. The germline V gene has CDR1 DFQATT and CDR2 SNEGSKA (reference sequence). The V segment lost 6 bases and the J segment 1 base; nucleotides outside the gene matches: 17. This CDR3 spans 18 amino acids. CDR3 loop: CSANQIALAGGPSYEQYF. The CDR3 DNA reads as TGCAGTGCGAACCAAATAGCGTTAGCGGGAGGGCCGTCCTACGAGCAGTACTTC.

This sequence joins TRBV7-9 and TRBJ2-2; D remains ambiguous. CDR3 length: 16 residues. Germline V gene lookup returns CDR1 SEHNR and CDR2 FQNEAQ (reference sequence). Trimming pared 5 bases from V and 0 bases from J, leaving 13 bases between. DNA for the CDR3: TGTGCCAGCAGCACCCGACAAGGATCGAACACCGGGGAGCTGTTTTTT. Amino acids: CASSTRQGSNTGELFF.

This clonotype was seen ten or more times. This chain joins TRBV5-1 and TRBJ1-4; 7 positions agree with TRBD1. Germline assignment: CDR1 SGHRS and CDR2 YFSETQ. The V segment lost 3 bases and the J segment 5 bases; nucleotides outside the gene matches: 4. The CDR3 is 14 residues long. In DNA, the CDR3 is TGCGCCAGCAGCTCCGGACAGGTGAATGAAAAACTGTTTTTT. It codes for CASSSGQVNEKLFF.

Many counts were recorded for this clonotype. The rearrangement uses TRBV9 and TRBJ1-2, with D unclear. Trimming took 2 bases from V and 0 from J, leaving 8 bases between them. Germline CDR1 SGDLS, CDR2 YYNGEE. This CDR3 contains 14 residues. The CDR3 nucleotides are TGTGCCAGCAGCGTCCAGACGGCTAACTATGGCTACACCTTC. It specifies CASSVQTANYGYTF. Filled out from reference TRBV9 and TRBJ1-2, the complete variable domain reads DSGVTQTPKHLITATGQRVTLRCSPRSGDLSVYWYQQSLDQGLQFLIQYYNGEERAKGNILERFSAQQFPDLHSELNLSSLELGDSALYFCASSVQTANYGYTFGSGTRLTVV.

There are many counts of this clonotype. The chain couples TRBV19 to TRBJ1-5, with a weak D call TRBD1 (5 bases). Germline-derived CDR1 and CDR2 are LNHDA and SQIVND (reference sequence). This CDR3 contains 16 residues. V lost 2 bases and J lost 0, with 11 bases in between. The CDR3 bases are TGTGCCAGTAGTATAAGCAGGGTTTATAGCAATCAGCCCCAGCATTTT. This translates into CASSISRVYSNQPQHF.

This clonotype was found many times. The chain is built from TRBV14 and TRBJ1-1; D is perhaps TRBD1 (5 bases). V gave up 1 base and J gave up 4 bases, with 13 bases separating them. Germline CDR1 reads SGHDN; CDR2 reads FVKESK. The length of the CDR3 is 15 residues. The CDR3 bases are TGTGCCAGCAGCCAAGCCTTAGGGGAGCTCACTGAAGCTTTCTTT. This codes for CASSQALGELTEAFF.

This clonotype was recorded only once. This chain links TRBV29-1 with TRBJ1-1, with 9 bases matching TRBD1. V was pared by 4 bases and J by 7 bases, with 4 bases of the junction left unmatched. CDR1 is SQVTM and CDR2 is ANQGSEA in the germline V gene. The CDR3 loop spans 12 amino acids. CDR3 nucleotides: TGCAGCGTTGTTTCGGGACAGGGTGAAGCTTTCTTT. This translates into CSVVSGQGEAFF.

Concerning this clonotype itself: The junction shows a germline mismatch at one end, possibly a read error. The V and J genes are TRBV10-3 and TRBJ1-5, with 7 nucleotides matching TRBD1. Germline lookup yields CDR1 ENHRY and CDR2 SYGVKD. The CDR3 has 15 amino acids. CDR3 residues: CAIRRGTGDNEPQHF. The CDR3 DNA reads TGTGCCATCAGGAGGGGAACAGGGGACAATGAGCCCCAGCATTTT.

The V gene is TRBV4-2, the J gene TRBJ2-2; D unresolved. This CDR3 has 14 amino acids. Trimming stripped 2 bases from V and 1 base from J, with 5 bases between. Germline V gives CDR1 LGHNA, CDR2 YNFKEQ. CDR3 nucleotides: TGTGCCAGCAGCCAAACCAGGAACACCGGGGAGCTGTTTTTT. Protein sequence: CASSQTRNTGELFF.

For this clonotype: In this CDR3 the conserved last residue, phenylalanine or tryptophan, is missing, so a read error is likely. The DNA is left out, because the CDR3 cannot be placed on it with certainty; the CDR3 is given as TCRdb lists it. The chain links TRBV7-9 to TRBJ2-7; TRBD1, as called in the table, went unchecked against the DNA. CDR1 is SEHNR and CDR2 is FQNEAQ in the germline V gene (reference sequence). The CDR3 is made up of 9 amino acids, end residues included. The CDR3 reads CASSLYLNR.

This rearrangement joins TRBV20-1 to TRBJ2-7; D is possibly TRBD1 or TRBD2 (6 bases each). Trimming removed 3 bases at V and 6 bases at J, with 18 bases between. This CDR3 region has 14 residues. Germline assignment: CDR1 DFQATT and CDR2 SNEGSKA (reference sequence). CDR3: CSASGDTDYVEQYF. As DNA, the CDR3 is TGCAGTGCTAGTGGGGACACGGACTACGTCGAGCAGTACTTC.

This clonotype was seen at least ten times. V and J are TRBV5-1 and TRBJ2-6; TRBD1 matches 8 bases. The CDR3 is 18 amino acids. The V and J ends lost 1 base and 0 bases, in that order; junction bases with no gene match: 6. From germline, CDR1 is SGHRS and CDR2 YFSETQ. The CDR3 coding sequence is TGCGCCAGCAGCTTGAGCCAGGGGGCTTACTCTGGGGCCAACGTCCTGACTTTC. As protein: CASSLSQGAYSGANVLTF.

V is TRBV7-8 and J is TRBJ1-2; 7 bases match TRBD1. V was clipped by 5 bases and J by 8 bases; unmatched bases: 14. This CDR3 is built from 15 residues. Germline V gives CDR1 SGHVS, CDR2 FQNEAQ. CDR3 in amino acids: CASSPQSGTVDGYTF. The CDR3 coding sequence is TGTGCCAGCAGCCCCCAATCCGGGACAGTGGACGGCTACACCTTC.

This clonotype was detected ten times or more. V usage is TRBV9 and J usage is TRBJ2-2; D is perhaps TRBD2 (6 bases). Germline lookup yields CDR1 SGDLS and CDR2 YYNGEE. V lost 4 bases and J 2 bases, leaving 15 bases between the germline ends. CDR3 length equals 16 residues. The DNA for the CDR3 is TGTGCCAGCAGCTTCTCCGGGACTCTAAACACCGGGGAGCTGTTTTTT. It is translated as CASSFSGTLNTGELFF.

The sample holds many counts of this clonotype. V is TRBV15 and J is TRBJ1-5; D is ambiguous. Germline V gives CDR1 LNHNV, CDR2 YYDKDF (reference sequence). With 0 bases removed from V and 1 base from J, the gap between germline ends came to 7 bases. CDR3 size: 15 residues. CDR3 amino acids: CATSRDGNSNQPQHF. CDR3 DNA: TGTGCCACCAGCAGAGATGGAAACAGCAATCAGCCCCAGCATTTT. Full variable domain (remainder filled in from reference TRBV15 and TRBJ1-5): DAMVIQNPRYQVTQFGKPVTLSCSQTLNHNVMYWYQQKSSQAPKLLFHYYDKDFNNEADTPDNFQSRRPNTSFCFLDIRSPGLGDTAMYLCATSRDGNSNQPQHFGDGTRLSIL.